The entry below gives a single T cell receptor (beta chain) sequence along with its context. TCRdb keeps only in-frame clones here, not all; method: immunoSEQ multiplex PCR. The sample holds more than 85,000 clones; roughly 94% are singletons and the top ten take around 1.7%. The germline gives CDR1 SNHLY, CDR2 FYNNEI. Trimming took off 11 bases at V and 8 bases at J, with 28 bases between the two ends. The CDR3 length is 16 residues. The data belong to a study of T cell changes during pregnancy in multiple sclerosis. The chain links TRBV2 to TRBJ2-1; possibly TRBD1 for D (6 bases). The TCR sequence derives from a female donor in good health, enrolled as a control in a pregnancy study. The sequencing here drew on peripheral blood, taken after pregnancy. In nucleotides, the CDR3 is TGTGCCGGTCGTTTCAGGCAGGGGTCTGATCTGGATGAGCAGTTCTTC. Translating it yields CAGRFRQGSDLDEQFF.